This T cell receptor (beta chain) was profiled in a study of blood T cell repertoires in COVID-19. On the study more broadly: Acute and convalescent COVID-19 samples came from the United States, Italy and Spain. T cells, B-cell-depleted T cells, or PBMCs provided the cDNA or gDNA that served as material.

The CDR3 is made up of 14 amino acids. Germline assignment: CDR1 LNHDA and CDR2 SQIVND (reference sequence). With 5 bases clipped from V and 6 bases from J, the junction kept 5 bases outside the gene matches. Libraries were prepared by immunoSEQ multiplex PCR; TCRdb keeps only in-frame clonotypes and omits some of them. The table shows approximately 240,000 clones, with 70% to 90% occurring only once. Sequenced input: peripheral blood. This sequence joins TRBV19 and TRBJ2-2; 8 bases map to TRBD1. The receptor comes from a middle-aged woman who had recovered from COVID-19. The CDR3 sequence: CASSLTGEAGELFF. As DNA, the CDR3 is TGTGCCAGTAGTCTGACAGGGGAGGCCGGGGAGCTGTTTTTT.